This record looks at one TCR beta chain sequence and its context. The CDR3 covers 18 residues. With V trimmed by 3 bases and J by 1 base, 15 bases remained unmatched. Germline V CDR1 and CDR2: DFQATT, SNEGSKA (reference sequence). The data stem from a study of CD8 T cells in ankylosing spondylitis. Library preparation for TCR beta used quantitative 5'-RACE with molecular barcodes. TCRdb re-analysed the 5' RACE reads in MiXCR, keeping a single row per CDR3 protein. The table has 200,000 or so distinct CDR3 sequences, about 18% seen once; the top ten hold around 4.5%. The V call is TRBV20-1, the J call TRBJ2-1; TRBD2 matches at 7 bases. The sequencing input was blood, either unsorted or a sorted T cell fraction (not recorded which). The TCR sequence derives from a male donor aged 10-35 years with ankylosing spondylitis or in good health (not recorded which). This CDR3 reads CSASYNIPGRSSYNEQFF. The DNA for the CDR3 is TGCAGTGCTAGCTACAATATCCCCGGGAGGTCGTCCTACAATGAGCAGTTCTTC.